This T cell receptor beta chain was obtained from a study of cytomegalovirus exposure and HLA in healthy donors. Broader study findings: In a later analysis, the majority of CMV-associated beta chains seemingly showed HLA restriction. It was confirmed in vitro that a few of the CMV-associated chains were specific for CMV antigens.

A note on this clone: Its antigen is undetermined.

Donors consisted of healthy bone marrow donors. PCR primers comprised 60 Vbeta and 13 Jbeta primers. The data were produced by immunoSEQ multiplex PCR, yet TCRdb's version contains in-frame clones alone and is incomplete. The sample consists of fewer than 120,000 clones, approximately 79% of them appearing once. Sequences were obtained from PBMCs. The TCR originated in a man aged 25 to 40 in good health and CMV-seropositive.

CDR3 protein: CASSPKVEAIGNTIYF. CDR3 sequence (DNA): TGTGCCAGCTCACCAAAAGTCGAAGCAATTGGAAACACCATATATTTT. The gene calls are TRBV18 and TRBJ1-3; the D is unclear. V shed 2 bases and J shed 3 bases, with 14 bases lying between them. The CDR3 contains 16 residues. Germline V gives CDR1 KGHSH, CDR2 LQKENI.